The clone carrying this T cell receptor (beta chain) occurred a few times. Clones were read by immunoSEQ multiplex PCR, and TCRdb kept only the in-frame ones, dropping some. Of some 16,000 clones in the sample, 85% to 90% were seen once. The entry originates in a study of blood T cell repertoires in COVID-19. At the level of the study: The analysed material was cDNA or gDNA that came from T cells, B-cell-depleted T cells, or PBMCs.

The germline CDR1 and CDR2 sequences are MNHEY and SVGEGT. V shed 5 bases and J shed 6 bases, with 17 bases lying between them. The CDR3 spans 15 residues. The clonotype was recovered from a human donor in a cohort sampled during active COVID-19. The specimen was peripheral blood. The J gene is TRBJ1-5, the V gene TRBV6-2 or TRBV6-3; D perhaps matches TRBD1 (5 bases). The CDR3: CASSVPTLGLQPQHF. The DNA of the CDR3 is TGTGCCAGCAGTGTCCCCACACTGGGGCTTCAGCCCCAGCATTTT.